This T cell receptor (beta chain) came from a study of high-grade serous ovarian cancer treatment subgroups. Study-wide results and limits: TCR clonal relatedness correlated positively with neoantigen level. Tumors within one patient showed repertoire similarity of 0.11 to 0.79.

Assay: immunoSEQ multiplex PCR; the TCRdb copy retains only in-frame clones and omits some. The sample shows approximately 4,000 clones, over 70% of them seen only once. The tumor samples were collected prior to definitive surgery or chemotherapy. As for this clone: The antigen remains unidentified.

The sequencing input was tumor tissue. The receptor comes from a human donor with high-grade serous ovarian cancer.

CDR3 coding DNA: TGTGCCAGCACCATGACAGGGGGCTTTGAAAAACTGTTTTTT. Protein product: CASTMTGGFEKLFF. The chain employs TRBV7-9 and TRBJ1-4, with 10 bases identical to TRBD1. Germline loops: CDR1 SEHNR, CDR2 FQNEAQ (reference sequence). V lost 7 bases and J lost 7; bases outside the gene matches: 6. The CDR3 length is 14 residues. The entire variable domain, with the rest obtained from reference TRBV7-9 and TRBJ1-4, is as follows: DTGVSQNPRHKITKRGQNVTFRCDPISEHNRLYWYRQTLGQGPEFLTYFQNEAQLEKSRLLSDRFSAERPKGSFSTLEIQRTEQGDSAMYLCASTMTGGFEKLFFGSGTQLSVL.